This TCR beta chain originates from a study of T cell responses to AZD1222 COVID-19 vaccine. Trimming removed 6 bases from V and 5 bases from J; junction bases left unmatched: 9. CDR1 is SGHNT, CDR2 YYREEE, per germline (reference sequence). The CDR3 covers 16 residues. The data were produced by immunoSEQ multiplex PCR, yet TCRdb's version contains in-frame clones alone and is incomplete. The data contain over 120,000 clones, roughly 92% of them seen just once; the ten biggest clones take up around 1.7%. The sequencing here drew on peripheral blood, taken on day 0 of AZD1222 vaccination. The J gene is TRBJ2-2, the V gene TRBV5-4; 11 positions match TRBD2. The sequence derives from an adult in good health. CDR3 DNA sequence: TGTGCCAGCACCTTAACTAGCGGGAGAAGAACCGGGGAGCTGTTTTTT. This gives the protein CASTLTSGRRTGELFF.